The present T cell receptor beta chain was sequenced within a study of radiation and T cells in renal cell carcinoma. Whole-study findings and limits: Top tumor clonotypes rose in blood 2 weeks post-radiation, then contracted. Pretreatment tumor biopsies were lacking, so baseline clonotypes are unknown.

About this clone: What it binds is not known.

Sequenced by immunoSEQ multiplex PCR; TCRdb stores in-frame clones only, minus some. The sample has under 100,000 clones, approximately 80% seen once. Indicated time point: blood 4 weeks post-SBRT, at nephrectomy. Treatment of the sample: 15 Gy SBRT to primary tumor, nephrectomy 4 weeks later. Nephrectomy followed 15 Gy stereotactic body radiation by 4 weeks. Germline loops: CDR1 LGHNA, CDR2 YSLEER. The CDR3 has 15 residues. The J segment lost 4 bases and the V segment lost 0 bases, leaving 5 bases of the junction unmatched. The clonotype was recovered from a man aged 60 to 75 with renal cell carcinoma. The chain combines TRBV4-3 with TRBJ2-5, with 7 bases that match TRBD2. Here the sequenced sample was blood, taken from a patient whose treatment included radiotherapy and nephrectomy. In DNA form, the CDR3 reads TGCGCCAGCAGCCAAGATTTTGGGGGGGGAGAGACCCAGTACTTC. This sequence encodes CASSQDFGGGETQYF.